One sample yielded the 24 T cell receptor beta chains listed below, sequenced in a study of T cells after yellow fever vaccination. TCRdb ran MiXCR on the 5' RACE reads and lists one entry per CDR3 protein. The data hold 300,000 to 400,000 distinct CDR3 sequences, with 8.5% to 9% observed a single time. Sequencing used PBMCs, obtained on the day of the first yellow fever vaccination. All receptors come from a man aged 18 to 35 who received the YFV17D yellow fever vaccine.

V and J are TRBV20-1 and TRBJ2-3, with D unclear. In germline, CDR1 is DFQATT, CDR2 SNEGSKA (reference sequence). This CDR3 has 14 residues. V was pared by 1 base and J by 0 bases, with 8 bases between. CDR3 in DNA: TGCAGTGCTAGAGGCGGTACTAGCACAGATACGCAGTATTTT. Residues: CSARGGTSTDTQYF.

This clonotype was counted between two and nine times. CDR3 bases: TGTGCCTGGAGGAAGGGACAGGCCGCGGGGACCCAGTACTTC. Protein sequence: CAWRKGQAAGTQYF. The V gene is TRBV30, the J gene TRBJ2-5, with 8 nucleotides matching TRBD1. Trimming took 3 bases from V and 7 from J; bases not matched to a gene: 10. The CDR3 loop spans 14 amino acids. Germline loops: CDR1 GTSNPN, CDR2 SVGIG (reference sequence).

V and J are TRBV9 and TRBJ1-5; 7 bases match TRBD1. Germline V gene data show CDR1 as SGDLS and CDR2 as YYNGEE. The CDR3 is made up of 15 amino acids. V lost 0 bases, J lost 11 bases, and 11 bases stayed unmatched. This CDR3 reads CASSVGATGEEAQHF. As DNA, the CDR3 is TGTGCCAGCAGCGTAGGTGCCACAGGGGAAGAGGCCCAGCATTTT.

Ten or more counts support this clonotype. This chain links TRBV9 with TRBJ2-7, with 8 positions matching TRBD2. With V trimmed by 4 bases and J by 8 bases, 17 bases remained unmatched. The germline CDR1 and CDR2 sequences are SGDLS and YYNGEE. CDR3 length equals 16 residues. The DNA of the CDR3 is TGTGCCAGCAGCACAACGTCGGGAGGGGGGGGCATCAAGCAGTACGTC. This gives the protein CASSTTSGGGGIKQYV.

This clonotype was counted ten times or more. The rearrangement uses TRBV7-2 and TRBJ1-1; 8 nucleotides align to TRBD1. Germline lookup yields CDR1 SGHTA and CDR2 FQGNSA. The CDR3 is made up of 15 amino acids. Trimming at V came to 5 bases and at J to 5 bases, leaving 10 bases not matched to a gene. Here the CDR3 reads CASSPQGAVGTEAFF. DNA for the CDR3: TGTGCCAGCAGCCCCCAGGGGGCTGTGGGTACTGAAGCTTTCTTT.

This clonotype was detected many times. A read error may produce the germline difference seen at one junction end. The chain has TRBV5-1 and TRBJ1-1; the match to TRBD1 covers 8 bases. Per the germline V gene, CDR1 is SGHRS and CDR2 is YFSETQ. The CDR3 runs to 14 residues. The CDR3 nucleotides read TGTGCCAGCAGCTTTCAGGGGGCGGACACTGAAGCTTTCTTT. Translating gives CASSFQGADTEAFF.

This clonotype was counted a few times. The chain employs TRBV29-1 and TRBJ2-3; TRBD2 aligns across 10 bases. The V segment lost 8 bases and the J segment 4 bases; nucleotides outside the gene matches: 3. CDR1 and CDR2 (germline): SQVTM, ANQGSEA. There are 12 residues in the CDR3. The chain's CDR3 is CSTSGVPDTQYF. The CDR3 DNA reads TGCAGCACTAGCGGGGTCCCAGATACGCAGTATTTT.

This clonotype was seen ten or more times. The chain uses TRBV7-2 and TRBJ2-7; D possibly corresponds to TRBD1 (5 bases). The CDR3 extends over 13 amino acids. Looked up from germline, CDR1 is SGHTA and CDR2 is FQGNSA. The V end lost 3 bases, the J end lost 3 bases, and 9 bases lay between the germline ends. The CDR3 DNA follows: TGTGCCAGCAGCTTCTCAGGGCGCTACGAGCAGTACTTC. Translation: CASSFSGRYEQYF.

The sample holds many counts of this clonotype. This chain uses TRBV6-2 or TRBV6-3 with TRBJ2-1; 7 nucleotides agree with TRBD2. CDR1 MNHEY and CDR2 SVGEGT come from the germline V gene. V lost 2 bases, J lost 3 bases, and 13 bases stayed unmatched. The CDR3 consists of 18 residues. This chain's CDR3 is CASSYNRGSGILYNEQFF. CDR3 sequence (DNA): TGTGCCAGCAGTTACAATCGGGGGAGCGGGATCCTCTACAATGAGCAGTTCTTC.

This clonotype came up a few times. This chain uses TRBV28 with TRBJ1-5; possible D gene TRBD1, 6 bases. CDR1 and CDR2 from the germline V gene are MDHEN and SYDVKM. The CDR3 runs 14 residues. Between the trimmed V and J ends, which lost 10 bases and 6 bases, there was a span of 19 bases. The CDR3 spells CATGGAGGSQPQHF. DNA for the CDR3: TGTGCCACCGGGGGCGCCGGGGGGAGTCAGCCCCAGCATTTT.

The chain joins TRBV2 to TRBJ2-3; D call uncertain. There are 12 residues in the CDR3. Germline CDR1 and CDR2: SNHLY and FYNNEI. V lost 8 bases and J lost 3, with 9 bases in between. The CDR3 DNA follows: TGTGCCAGCGACCCGGCAACAGATACGCAGTATTTT. It specifies CASDPATDTQYF.

In this sample, this clonotype turned up a few times. The rearrangement joins TRBV13 to TRBJ1-5; D might be TRBD1 (6 bases). This CDR3 comprises 16 residues. Germline V CDR1 and CDR2: PRHDT, FYEKMQ (reference sequence). V was clipped by 4 bases and J by 0 bases, with 13 bases between them. The DNA for the CDR3 is TGTGCCAGCAGCTCCACCAGAGGGGGTAGCAATCAGCCCCAGCATTTT. Protein: CASSSTRGGSNQPQHF.

This clonotype was observed a handful of times. The gene calls are TRBV4-2 and TRBJ2-1; no firm D call. The CDR3 runs to 14 residues. Germline-derived CDR1 and CDR2 are LGHNA and YNFKEQ. Trimming removed 3 bases from V and 4 bases from J, with 10 bases in between. Here the CDR3 reads CASSQAEDYNEQFF. The CDR3 nucleotides read TGTGCCAGCAGCCAGGCAGAGGATTACAATGAGCAGTTCTTC.

The chain carries TRBV7-2 and TRBJ1-1; D gene unclear. Germline V CDR1 and CDR2: SGHTA, FQGNSA. Trimming pared 9 bases from V and 6 bases from J, leaving 17 bases between. The CDR3 runs to 13 residues. The CDR3 bases are TGTGCCAGTAAGGCAGTGGCCTCGCCTGAAGCTTTCTTT. It yields the protein CASKAVASPEAFF.

V usage is TRBV9 and J usage is TRBJ2-7; possible D gene TRBD1, 6 bases. Trimming left V 5 bases short and J 4 bases short, with 22 bases between. The V gene's germline CDR1 is SGDLS and CDR2 YYNGEE. The CDR3 spans 16 residues. In DNA form, the CDR3 reads TGTGCCAGCAGAGGAACCATTGGGGACACCACATACGAGCAGTACGTC. Translating it yields CASRGTIGDTTYEQYV.

In this sample, this clonotype turned up many times. The chain employs TRBV5-1 and TRBJ2-1, with TRBD1 identical over 9 bases. The CDR3 runs 15 residues. With 0 bases clipped from V and 2 bases from J, the junction kept 0 bases outside the gene matches. Germline V lookup: CDR1 SGHRS, CDR2 YFSETQ. The DNA of the CDR3 is TGCGCCAGCAGCTTGGGACAGGGGGCCTACAATGAGCAGTTCTTC. Translated, it gives CASSLGQGAYNEQFF.

V usage is TRBV7-2 and J usage is TRBJ1-1; weak D call: TRBD1 (5 bases). The ends were cut back, 0 bases at V and 0 bases at J, with 11 bases in the middle. Germline-derived CDR1 and CDR2 are SGHTA and FQGNSA. This CDR3 comprises 16 residues. The CDR3 spells CASSLAFGALNTEAFF. CDR3 bases: TGTGCCAGCAGCTTAGCGTTTGGGGCACTGAACACTGAAGCTTTCTTT. Full variable domain (rest looked up from reference TRBV7-2 and TRBJ1-1): GAGVSQSPSNKVTEKGKDVELRCDPISGHTALYWYRQSLGQGLEFLIYFQGNSAPDKSGLPSDRFSAERTGGSVSTLTIQRTQQEDSAVYLCASSLAFGALNTEAFFGQGTRLTVV.

This clonotype was picked up many times. V usage is TRBV4-1 and J usage is TRBJ2-1; the D is unclear. There are 15 residues in the CDR3. Germline V gene sequence: CDR1 MGHRA, CDR2 YSYEKL. Trimming left V 2 bases short and J 6 bases short, with 14 bases between. The CDR3 sequence: CASSQYLQSGNEQFF. CDR3 DNA sequence: TGCGCCAGCAGCCAATACCTTCAGTCGGGCAATGAGCAGTTCTTC.

This clonotype occurred many times. The CDR3 protein is CSARNGDREVTEAFF. The CDR3 bases are TGCAGTGCTAGAAATGGGGACAGGGAGGTCACTGAAGCTTTCTTT. The rearrangement joins TRBV20-1 to TRBJ1-1, with 9 bases matching TRBD1. J gave up 4 bases and V 2 bases, and 8 bases lay outside the gene matches. CDR3 size: 15 residues. From germline, CDR1 is DFQATT and CDR2 SNEGSKA (reference sequence).

This rearrangement joins TRBV6-1 to TRBJ2-3, with a possible D match to TRBD2 (7 bases). Deletions cut 2 bases from V and 3 bases from J, with 15 bases between. Germline V gene lookup returns CDR1 MNHNS and CDR2 SASEGT. The CDR3 length is 16 residues. CDR3 bases: TGTGCCAGCAGTGAAAACGTGGGGGGGCCTACAGATACGCAGTATTTT. It yields the protein CASSENVGGPTDTQYF.

This clonotype was counted once. The V call is TRBV5-6, the J call TRBJ1-4; 10 bases line up with TRBD1. The V segment lost 4 bases and the J segment 10 bases; nucleotides outside the gene matches: 4. CDR3 length equals 13 residues. Per germline, CDR1 SGHDT and CDR2 YYEEEE. CDR3: CASSLRDRGKLFF. The DNA for the CDR3 is TGTGCCAGCAGCCTTCGGGACAGGGGAAAACTGTTTTTT.

At least ten counts were recorded for this clonotype. The V and J genes are TRBV20-1 and TRBJ2-7; D might be TRBD1 or TRBD2, each matching 6 bases. Trimming removed 3 bases at V and 7 bases at J, with 13 bases between. The germline CDR1 and CDR2 sequences are DFQATT and SNEGSKA (reference sequence). The CDR3 sequence is 12 residues long. This chain's CDR3 is CSASGGEVEQYF. CDR3 bases: TGCAGTGCTAGCGGGGGCGAGGTAGAGCAGTACTTC.

The chain couples TRBV4-1 to TRBJ2-2, with D possibly being TRBD1 or TRBD2 (6 bases each). CDR1 is MGHRA, CDR2 YSYEKL, per germline. There are 17 residues in the CDR3. Trimming took 4 bases from V and 4 from J, leaving 19 bases between them. DNA of the CDR3: TGCGCCAGCAGCCTCCTTCCGGGGGCAGCGCGCACCGGGGAGCTGTTTTTT. Its translation is CASSLLPGAARTGELFF.

This clonotype has only a few counts. V usage is TRBV6-5 and J usage is TRBJ2-1; D is unresolved. The CDR3 runs 11 residues. Germline V lookup: CDR1 MNHEY, CDR2 SVGAGI. The V end was cut by 10 bases, the J end by 8 bases, with 12 bases between. DNA for the CDR3: TGTGCCACTAGGGATCTGGATGAGCAGTTCTTC. It is translated as CATRDLDEQFF.